The rows below give T cell receptor beta chains drawn from one sample of a study of a mutant IDH1 vaccine in newly diagnosed glioma. Using immunoSEQ multiplex PCR, the repertoire was profiled, and TCRdb retains in-frame clones only, with some absent. The table includes tens of thousands of clones, 85% to 90% detected once. These receptors' targets are unknown. The source material was PBMCs, sampled from a glioma patient whose treatment included an IDH1 peptide vaccine. The receptors here all came from a man aged 35 to 55 with glioma. Both conserved end residues are part of each CDR3. D genes are given only for firm matches. Clone size is not always given. Where it is, it says once, few, many or a class for expanded clones.

>TRBJ1-2|14|.|.|TRBV4-2
CASSQRSGVYGYTF
TGTGCCAGCAGCCAAAGGAGCGGGGTCTATGGCTACACCTTC
>TRBJ2-5|14|.|.|TRBV4-1
CASSQGQQSKTQYF
TGCGCCAGCAGCCAAGGGCAGCAGTCCAAGACCCAGTACTTC
>TRBJ2-3|17|TRBD2|.|TRBV5-1
CASSSLLAGGETDTQYF
TGCGCCAGCAGCTCGCTACTAGCGGGGGGAGAGACAGATACGCAGTATTTT
>TRBJ1-6|14|.|few|TRBV19
CASGPGGSNSPLHF
TGTGCCAGTGGCCCGGGGGGGTCCAATTCACCCCTCCACTTT
>TRBJ1-1|15|.|once|TRBV30
CAWTDRASRNTEAFF
TGTGCCTGGACCGACCGGGCCAGCAGGAACACTGAAGCTTTCTTT
>TRBJ2-2|13|.|.|TRBV14
CASSPRFGGELFF
TGTGCCAGCAGCCCCCGGTTCGGCGGGGAGCTGTTTTTT
>TRBJ2-7|13|.|.|TRBV27
CASSFREGDEQYF
TGTGCCAGCAGTTTCCGGGAAGGCGACGAGCAGTACTTC
>TRBJ1-1|11|.|.|TRBV20-1
CSARPDSSAFF
TGCAGTGCTAGACCGGACAGCTCGGCTTTCTTT
>TRBJ2-1|16|TRBD2|.|TRBV11-3
CASSSTSGSLGAEQFF
TGTGCCAGCAGCTCTACTAGCGGGAGTCTAGGTGCTGAGCAGTTCTTC
>TRBJ1-5|14|.|.|TRBV27
CASSKKGSYQPQHF
TGTGCCAGCAGTAAAAAGGGTTCATATCAGCCCCAGCATTTT